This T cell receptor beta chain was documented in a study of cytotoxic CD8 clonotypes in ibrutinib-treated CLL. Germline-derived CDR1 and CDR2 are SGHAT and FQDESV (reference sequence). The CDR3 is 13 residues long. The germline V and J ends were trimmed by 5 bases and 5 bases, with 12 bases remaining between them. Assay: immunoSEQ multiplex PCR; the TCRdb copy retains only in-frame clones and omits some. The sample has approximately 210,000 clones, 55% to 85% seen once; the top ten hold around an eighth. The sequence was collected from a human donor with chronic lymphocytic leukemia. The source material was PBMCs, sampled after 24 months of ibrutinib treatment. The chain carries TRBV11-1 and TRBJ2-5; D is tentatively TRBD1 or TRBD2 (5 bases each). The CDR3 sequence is CASSRDARETQYF. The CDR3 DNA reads TGTGCCAGCAGCCGGGACGCCAGGGAGACCCAGTACTTC.